Described below is a single T cell receptor beta chain sequence and its context. The sample comes from a study of T cell responses to AZD1222 COVID-19 vaccine. CDR3 length: 14 residues. CDR1 and CDR2 (germline): MDHEN, SYDVKM. V lost 3 bases, J lost 8 bases, and 16 bases lay in between. The data were produced by immunoSEQ multiplex PCR, yet TCRdb's version contains in-frame clones alone and is incomplete. The table shows about 190,000 clones, with approximately 94% occurring only once. The TCR comes from an adult in good health. The sample here was peripheral blood, taken on day 0 of AZD1222 vaccination. The chain recombines TRBV28 with TRBJ1-2; maybe TRBD1 (5 bases). CDR3 DNA sequence: TGTGCCAGCAGTTTGGGTCGTAGGGGATCGGGCTACACCTTC. Amino acid sequence: CASSLGRRGSGYTF.